This T cell receptor (beta chain) was sequenced in a study of control samples from healthy donors and cancer patients. V was pared by 10 bases and J by 0 bases, with 13 bases between. Per germline, CDR1 MDHEN and CDR2 SYDVKM. The CDR3 contains 14 residues. Data came from immunoSEQ multiplex PCR; TCRdb stores just in-frame clones and leaves some out. The sample lists under 55,000 clones, 75% to 85% occurring once. This sequence was found in a man aged 70-80 years in good health. This chain uses TRBV28 with TRBJ2-1; no firm D call. Sequenced: blood. The CDR3 reads CATLTPGSYNEQFF. The CDR3 nucleotides read TGTGCCACCCTGACTCCGGGCTCCTACAATGAGCAGTTCTTC.